The rows below give T cell receptor beta chains drawn from one sample of a study of identical twins. TCRdb fed the 5' RACE reads into MiXCR, producing one record per CDR3 protein. This table holds hundreds of thousands of distinct CDR3 sequences, over 15% found once. These data are also associated with another study on T cells expressing NK-cell markers.

Sequenced: PBMCs. The receptor set was obtained from a woman under 30 in good health. CDR3s include the opening cysteine and the closing phenylalanine or tryptophan. Each record gives: D gene, clone size, V gene, J gene, CDR3 DNA, CDR3 protein. The D gene is left open where the match is weak. Only part of the rows carry a size: once, few, many, or a class if the clone is expanded.

>TRBD1|few|TRBV7-6|TRBJ2-3
TGTGCCAGCAGCTCAGAGGGGGCCGAGGATACGCAGTATTTT
CASSSEGAEDTQYF
>TRBD2|many|TRBV5-1|TRBJ2-3
TGCGCCAGCAGCCTTAGACTAGCGGGGGCCACAGATACGCAGTATTTT
CASSLRLAGATDTQYF
>-|-|TRBV9|TRBJ2-7
TGTGCCAGCAGCGTAGGGGGGTTAACCTACGAGCAGTACTTC
CASSVGGLTYEQYF
>-|-|TRBV20-1|TRBJ2-7
TGCAGTGCTAGAGACCAACTTGCCTACGAGCAGTACTTC
CSARDQLAYEQYF
>-|-|TRBV6-1|TRBJ2-3
TGTGCCAGCAAGGGTCGGAACACAGATACGCAGTATTTT
CASKGRNTDTQYF
>TRBD2|-|TRBV24-1|TRBJ2-5
TGTGCCACCAGTGATCCAAGGGGACTAGCGGGAGAAGAGACCCAGTACTTC
CATSDPRGLAGEETQYF
>-|few|TRBV12-3/TRBV12-4|TRBJ1-1
TGTGCCAGCCGCCGTGACAGGAACACTGAAGCTTTCTTT
CASRRDRNTEAFF
>-|few|TRBV20-1|TRBJ2-3
TGCAGTGCAACTCCGCAGAAGGGATACGCAGATACGCAGTATTTT
CSATPQKGYADTQYF
>-|few|TRBV5-1|TRBJ1-5
TGCGCCAGCAGCGGAGTAGGACAGCTTCATCAGCCCCAGCATTTT
CASSGVGQLHQPQHF
>TRBD2|-|TRBV2|TRBJ2-1
TGTGCCAGCAGCATAGCGGGAGGTGAGGTTGAGCAGTTCTTC
CASSIAGGEVEQFF
>-|-|TRBV14|TRBJ1-1
TGTGCCAGCAGCCAACACCCCACTGAAGCTTTCTTT
CASSQHPTEAFF
>-|few|TRBV3-1|TRBJ2-7
TGTGCCAGCAGCCAAGCCCCCCTACGTTACGAGCAGTACTTC
CASSQAPLRYEQYF
>-|-|TRBV9|TRBJ2-2
TGTGCCAGCAGCGTAGATTTGGCCGGGGAGCTGTTTTTT
CASSVDLAGELFF
>TRBD2|-|TRBV20-1|TRBJ2-1
TGCAGTGGCAGCGGGAGGGTGGCCAATGAGCAGTTCTTC
CSGSGRVANEQFF
>-|-|TRBV7-2|TRBJ2-7
TGTGCCAGCAGCCACATCGACGAGCAGTACTTC
CASSHIDEQYF
>TRBD2|-|TRBV6-2/TRBV6-3|TRBJ2-1
TGTGCCAGCAGAGAACTAGCGGGAGAGAGTAATGAGCAGTTCTTC
CASRELAGESNEQFF
>-|-|TRBV20-1|TRBJ2-7
TGCAGTGCTCGGGGGGTGACAGGCACGTACGAGCAGTACTTC
CSARGVTGTYEQYF
>-|many|TRBV6-1|TRBJ1-6
TGTGCCAGCAGCCTTAGACAGTCTCAGGATTCACCCCTCCACTTT
CASSLRQSQDSPLHF
>-|-|TRBV7-8|TRBJ2-3
TGTGCCAGCAGCTTAGCGCTTTGGGACCACAGCACAGATACGCAGTATTTT
CASSLALWDHSTDTQYF
>-|-|TRBV12-3/TRBV12-4|TRBJ1-1
TGTGCCAGCAGTTTCGGCAGGGGAAAGGCTTTCTTT
CASSFGRGKAFF
>-|-|TRBV12-3/TRBV12-4|TRBJ2-6
TGTGCCAGCAGCTCTGGACGGGGTGGGCCCAACGTCCTGACTTTC
CASSSGRGGPNVLTF
>TRBD1|many|TRBV6-1|TRBJ1-2
TGTGCCAGCAGTCCCGGGACAGGGTATGGCTACACCTTC
CASSPGTGYGYTF
>-|few|TRBV19|TRBJ1-5
TGTGCCAGTAGGGCGTTTCGGAGTAGCAATCAGCCCCAGCATTTT
CASRAFRSSNQPQHF
>TRBD2|few|TRBV6-2/TRBV6-3|TRBJ2-7
TGTGCCAGCAGTTACTCGAGGGACTACTCTGTCGAGCAGTACTTC
CASSYSRDYSVEQYF
>-|-|TRBV9|TRBJ2-1
TGTGCCAGCAGTGGAGGGGGGATAGATGAGCAGTTCTTC
CASSGGGIDEQFF
>-|many|TRBV5-1|TRBJ1-1
TGCGCCAGCAGCTTTGACAGCGCCCTGACTGAAGCTTTCTTT
CASSFDSALTEAFF
>-|few|TRBV7-2|TRBJ2-7
TGTGCCAGCAGCCCCTCAGGTGGGGCCGGATTCTACGAGCAGTACTTC
CASSPSGGAGFYEQYF
>-|-|TRBV20-1|TRBJ2-5
TGCAGTGCTAGAGGGGGTAGCCTGGAGACCCAGTACTTC
CSARGGSLETQYF
>-|few|TRBV5-1|TRBJ2-1
TGCGCCAGCAGCTTGGTCCCGAGGAATGAGCAGTTCTTC
CASSLVPRNEQFF
>TRBD2|-|TRBV20-1|TRBJ2-1
TGCAGTGCTAGACTAGCGGGAGGGGCTAGCTCCTACAATGAGCAGTTCTTC
CSARLAGGASSYNEQFF
>TRBD2|-|TRBV7-6|TRBJ2-1
TGTGCCAGCAGCTTGACAGGACTAGCGGGAGTTGAGCAGTTCTTC
CASSLTGLAGVEQFF
>-|few|TRBV5-5|TRBJ2-7
TGTGCCAGCAGCCTGGACGTAGGTGGAGAGCAGTACTTC
CASSLDVGGEQYF
>-|-|TRBV7-8|TRBJ2-2
TGTGCCTCAAGACCCGAGACTAACACCGGGGAGCTGTTTTTT
CASRPETNTGELFF
>-|once|TRBV7-7|TRBJ2-1
TGTGCCAGCAGCCTTTTCGAGGCGTCTGAGCAGTTCTTC
CASSLFEASEQFF
>-|-|TRBV11-2|TRBJ2-7
TGTGCCAGCAGCCGCCCCGCGTTGGGTTCCTACGAGCAGTACTTC
CASSRPALGSYEQYF
>TRBD2|-|TRBV9|TRBJ2-3
TGTGCCAGCGCCCAACGGGGGGGCCGTGATACGCAGTATTTT
CASAQRGGRDTQYF
>-|-|TRBV6-2/TRBV6-3|TRBJ2-3
TGTGCCAGCACCCCCGGGACGGAAACCTTCACAGATACGCAGTATTTT
CASTPGTETFTDTQYF
>-|few|TRBV12-3/TRBV12-4|TRBJ1-2
TGTGCCAGCATGCCAGGCTCTAACTATGGCTACACCTTC
CASMPGSNYGYTF
>TRBD1|-|TRBV29-1|TRBJ2-1
TGCAGCGTTGAAGATCTTGTTACAGGGGGTAGTCGATTGAATGAGCAGTTCTTC
CSVEDLVTGGSRLNEQFF
>-|few|TRBV12-3/TRBV12-4|TRBJ1-4
TGTGCCAGCAGTTTAAATTCCCCCCAAGGTGGTGAAAAACTGTTTTTT
CASSLNSPQGGEKLFF
>-|-|TRBV9|TRBJ2-7
TGTGCCAGCAGCCCCTTGGGGCACAAGAACACCTACGAGCAGTACTTC
CASSPLGHKNTYEQYF
>-|-|TRBV6-1|TRBJ1-1
TGTGCCAGCATCGGAGTTCCGAAGGGGAACACTGAAGCTTTCTTT
CASIGVPKGNTEAFF
>TRBD2|-|TRBV6-2/TRBV6-3|TRBJ2-3
TGTGCCAGCACCCCGACTAGCAGGGTTCGTACGCAGTATTTT
CASTPTSRVRTQYF
>TRBD2|-|TRBV30|TRBJ2-3
TGTGCCTGGAGTGTTGGAGCGGGAGGGGATACGCAGTATTTT
CAWSVGAGGDTQYF
>-|few|TRBV14|TRBJ2-1
TGTGCCAGCAGCCAAGAGTGGACGGGCTACTATGAGCAGTTCTTC
CASSQEWTGYYEQFF
>-|-|TRBV20-1|TRBJ2-5
TGCAGTGCTCAATCCCGTGTTGGACAAGAGACCCAGTACTTC
CSAQSRVGQETQYF
>TRBD2|many|TRBV12-3/TRBV12-4|TRBJ2-1
TGTGCCAGCAGTACCGGGATAGCGGGGGAGTTCTTC
CASSTGIAGEFF
>TRBD2|few|TRBV6-6|TRBJ2-1
TGTGCCAGCAGTCAAAGACTAGCGGAGCAGTTCTTC
CASSQRLAEQFF
>TRBD2|-|TRBV5-1|TRBJ2-2
TGCGCCAGCAGCTTGGGCCTAGCGGGAGGACGAACCGGGGAGCTGTTTTTT
CASSLGLAGGRTGELFF
>-|few|TRBV5-1|TRBJ1-3
TGCGCCAGCAGCTTTGAGGGCAGGGCAAAAGGAAACACCATATATTTT
CASSFEGRAKGNTIYF
>-|-|TRBV6-5|TRBJ1-1
TGTGCCAGCAGTTCCCCGGACACGGCTACTGAAGCTTTCTTT
CASSSPDTATEAFF
>-|-|TRBV20-1|TRBJ1-2
TGCAGTGCTAGAGATAGGCGAAGGGACGGCTACACCTTC
CSARDRRRDGYTF
>TRBD1|-|TRBV20-1|TRBJ1-6
TGCAGTGCATCCGGGACAGGGAGAAATTCACCCCTCCACTTT
CSASGTGRNSPLHF
>TRBD2|few|TRBV6-2/TRBV6-3|TRBJ2-2
TGTGCCAGCAACTTACTAGCGGGAGGGCCGACCGGGGAGCTGTTTTTT
CASNLLAGGPTGELFF